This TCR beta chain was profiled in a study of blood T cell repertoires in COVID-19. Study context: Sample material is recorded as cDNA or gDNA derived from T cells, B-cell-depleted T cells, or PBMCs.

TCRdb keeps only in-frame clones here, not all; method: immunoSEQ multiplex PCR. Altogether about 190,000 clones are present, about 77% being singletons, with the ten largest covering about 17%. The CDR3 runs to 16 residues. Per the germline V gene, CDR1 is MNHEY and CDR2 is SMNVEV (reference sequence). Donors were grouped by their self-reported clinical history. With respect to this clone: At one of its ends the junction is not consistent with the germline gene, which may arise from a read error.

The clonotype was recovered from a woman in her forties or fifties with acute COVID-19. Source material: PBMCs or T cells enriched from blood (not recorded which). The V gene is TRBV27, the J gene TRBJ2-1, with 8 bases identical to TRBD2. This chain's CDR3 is CASSLWASGSFNEQFF. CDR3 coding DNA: TGTGCCAGCAGTTTATGGGCTAGCGGGTCCTTCAATGAGCAGTTCTTC.